Listed here are 18 T cell receptor beta chains from one sample, sequenced in a study of blood T cell repertoires in COVID-19. Method: immunoSEQ multiplex PCR; TCRdb's copy keeps in-frame clones and lacks some. This sample has about 130,000 clones; 81% occur once, and the top ten carry roughly 9%. Sequenced sample: peripheral blood. The receptors were gathered from a woman aged 55 to 70 with active or convalescent COVID-19.

The rearrangement joins TRBV25-1 to TRBJ2-5, with a weak D call TRBD2 (6 bases). CDR1 is MGHDK and CDR2 is SYGVNS in the germline V gene. The CDR3 consists of 14 residues. The V and J ends lost 5 bases and 3 bases respectively, with 13 bases between them. The CDR3 here is CASSPPGGKETQYF. Written as DNA, the CDR3 is TGTGCCAGCAGTCCCCCCGGGGGAAAAGAGACCCAGTACTTC.

V is TRBV19 and J is TRBJ1-2; D possibly corresponds to TRBD1 (6 bases). The CDR3 sequence is 14 residues long. Trimming stripped 5 bases from V and 0 bases from J, with 10 bases between. Germline V lookup: CDR1 LNHDA, CDR2 SQIVND (reference sequence). The CDR3, as DNA: TGTGCCAGTAGTTCAGGGGTTCCTAACTATGGCTACACCTTC. It specifies CASSSGVPNYGYTF.

The chain employs TRBV5-6 and TRBJ2-2, with D perhaps matching TRBD1 (5 bases). The germline CDR1 and CDR2 sequences are SGHDT and YYEEEE. The CDR3 loop spans 15 amino acids. Trimming pared 0 bases from V and 3 bases from J, leaving 9 bases between. The CDR3 bases are TGTGCCAGCAGCTTGGTACAGGCTTACACCGGGGAGCTGTTTTTT. Amino acids: CASSLVQAYTGELFF.

The chain links TRBV7-9 to TRBJ1-1; no firm D call. The CDR3 is 14 residues long. Trimming took off 3 bases at V and 2 bases at J, with 10 bases between the two ends. Germline values: CDR1 SEHNR, CDR2 FQNEAQ (reference sequence). For the CDR3, the DNA is TGTGCCAGCAGCTTTTCGGGGTTAAACACTGAAGCTTTCTTT. It specifies CASSFSGLNTEAFF.

The chain links TRBV2 to TRBJ2-7, with D possibly matching TRBD2 (5 bases). The V gene's germline CDR1 is SNHLY and CDR2 FYNNEI. The CDR3 covers 15 residues. Trimming left V 6 bases short and J 0 bases short, with 15 bases between. CDR3 DNA sequence: TGTGCCAGCAGGGCAGGTTGGGAGAGCTCCTACGAGCAGTACTTC. Translating gives CASRAGWESSYEQYF.

This clone occurred a few times. The chain couples TRBV21-1 to TRBJ2-6; no check of the table's D call, TRBD1, against the DNA was made. TRBV21-1 is deemed a pseudogene. This CDR3 has 20 residues. Here the CDR3 reads CASSKGSGQGSCSGANVLTF. The CDR3 nucleotides read TGTGCCAGCAGCAAAGGGTCTGGACAGGGCTCCTGCTCTGGGGCCAACGTCCTGACTTTC.

DNA for the CDR3: TGTGCCAGCAGCCCCTATGGGGGACAGTCCTCTGGAAACACCATATATTTT. It is translated as CASSPYGGQSSGNTIYF. The chain couples TRBV7-9 to TRBJ1-3, with 7 bases aligning to TRBD1. This CDR3 comprises 17 residues. Germline CDR1 is SEHNR and CDR2 is FQNEAQ (reference sequence). Trimming cost V 5 bases and J 0 bases; bases outside gene matches: 10.

This clone was detected many times. This chain links TRBV5-1 with TRBJ2-6; 11 bases are shared with TRBD2. The germline V gene has CDR1 SGHRS and CDR2 YFSETQ. This CDR3 region has 18 residues. With V trimmed by 4 bases and J by 0 bases, 6 bases remained unmatched. The CDR3: CASSLLAGVFSGANVLTF. CDR3 nucleotides: TGCGCCAGCAGCCTACTAGCGGGGGTTTTCTCTGGGGCCAACGTCCTGACTTTC. The whole variable domain, remainder taken from reference TRBV5-1 and TRBJ2-6, is KAGVTQTPRYLIKTRGQQVTLSCSPISGHRSVSWYQQTPGQGLQFLFEYFSETQRNKGNFPGRFSGRQFSNSRSEMNVSTLELGDSALYLCASSLLAGVFSGANVLTFGAGSRLTVL.

This sequence joins TRBV5-1 and TRBJ2-1, with 9 positions matching TRBD2. The germline V gene has CDR1 SGHRS and CDR2 YFSETQ. With 0 bases clipped from V and 5 bases from J, the junction kept 9 bases outside the gene matches. This CDR3 region has 17 residues. In nucleotides, the CDR3 is TGCGCCAGCAGCTTGGCAGTATCGGCGGGGGGGAACAATGAGCAGTTCTTC. Its protein product is CASSLAVSAGGNNEQFF.

The chain joins TRBV10-2 to TRBJ2-1; the match to TRBD1 covers 7 bases. The CDR3 is made up of 16 amino acids. V trimming: 4 bases; J trimming: 4 bases; junction bases outside the gene matches: 10. Germline loops: CDR1 WSHSY, CDR2 SAAADI. CDR3 DNA: TGCGCCAGCAGTGGAGGACGGGACAGCTTATACAATGAGCAGTTCTTC. Translation: CASSGGRDSLYNEQFF.

The chain combines TRBV10-3 with TRBJ2-2; 13 bases line up with TRBD2. Trimming at V came to 5 bases and at J to 4 bases, leaving 4 bases not matched to a gene. The length of the CDR3 is 16 residues. Looked up from germline, CDR1 is ENHRY and CDR2 is SYGVKD. CDR3 sequence: CAISPGTSGITGELFF. In DNA, the CDR3 is TGTGCCATCAGTCCAGGGACTAGCGGGATCACCGGGGAGCTGTTTTTT.

V is TRBV11-2 and J is TRBJ2-3, with 10 bases that match TRBD2. This CDR3 comprises 16 residues. The germline CDR1 and CDR2 sequences are SGHAT and FQNNGV. V gave up 5 bases and J gave up 2 bases; unmatched junction bases: 7. CDR3 DNA: TGTGCCAGCAGCCCGTTAGCGGGGGGCCCCACAGATACGCAGTATTTT. Its protein product is CASSPLAGGPTDTQYF.

The chain employs TRBV18 and TRBJ2-6, with D possibly being TRBD2 (6 bases). With 8 bases removed from V and 0 bases from J, the gap between germline ends came to 17 bases. This CDR3 spans 17 amino acids. Per the germline V gene, CDR1 is KGHSH and CDR2 is LQKENI. CDR3 loop: CASNMGGGTSGANVLTF. In DNA, the CDR3 is TGTGCCAGCAACATGGGAGGCGGAACCTCTGGGGCCAACGTCCTGACTTTC.

The rearrangement links TRBV10-3 to TRBJ2-2; perhaps TRBD1 as D (6 bases). In germline, CDR1 is ENHRY, CDR2 SYGVKD. V lost 10 bases and J 6 bases, leaving 9 bases between the germline ends. The CDR3 loop spans 11 amino acids. The CDR3: CATAGAGELFF. The CDR3 DNA reads as TGTGCCACCGCAGGGGCCGGGGAGCTGTTTTTT.

The chain is built from TRBV7-2 and TRBJ2-1, with 10 bases matching TRBD2. Germline assignment: CDR1 SGHTA and CDR2 FQGNSA. J was trimmed by 6 bases and V by 4 bases; bases with no gene match: 3. There are 14 residues in the CDR3. The CDR3 is CASSWASGSNEQFF. The CDR3 DNA is TGTGCCAGCAGCTGGGCTAGCGGGAGCAATGAGCAGTTCTTC.

V usage is TRBV29-1 and J usage is TRBJ1-5; D is undetermined. Germline V gives CDR1 SQVTM, CDR2 ANQGSEA. Trimming pared 4 bases from V and 8 bases from J, leaving 12 bases between. The CDR3 has 12 amino acids. CDR3 sequence: CSVGEGKEPQHF. The DNA of the CDR3 is TGCAGCGTTGGCGAGGGTAAAGAGCCCCAGCATTTT.

The rearrangement joins TRBV29-1 to TRBJ2-1; 8 bases are a match to TRBD1. CDR3 size: 16 residues. Trimming took 0 bases from V and 2 from J; bases not matched to a gene: 6. CDR1 is SQVTM and CDR2 is ANQGSEA in the germline V gene. CDR3 protein: CSVEDQGARTYNEQFF. In DNA, the CDR3 is TGCAGCGTTGAAGATCAGGGGGCGCGTACCTACAATGAGCAGTTCTTC.

V gene TRBV30 combines with J gene TRBJ2-1, with D unclear. Between the trimmed V and J ends, which lost 4 bases and 9 bases, there was a span of 10 bases. Germline CDR1 reads GTSNPN; CDR2 reads SVGIG (reference sequence). There are 11 residues in the CDR3. CDR3 in DNA: TGTGCCTGGAAGCTACCTAGTGAGCAGTTCTTC. This sequence encodes CAWKLPSEQFF.